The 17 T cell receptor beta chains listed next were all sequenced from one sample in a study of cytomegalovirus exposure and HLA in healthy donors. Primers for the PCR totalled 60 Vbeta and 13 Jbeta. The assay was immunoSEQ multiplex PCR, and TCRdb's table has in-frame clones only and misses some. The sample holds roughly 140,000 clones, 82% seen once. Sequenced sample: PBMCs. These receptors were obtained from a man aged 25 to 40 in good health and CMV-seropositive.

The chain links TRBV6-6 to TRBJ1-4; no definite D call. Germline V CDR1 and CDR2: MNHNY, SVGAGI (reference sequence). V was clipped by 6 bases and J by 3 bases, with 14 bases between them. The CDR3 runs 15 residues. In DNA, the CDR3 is TGTGCCAGCAGCTATGGTCCGAACCCTAATGAAAAACTGTTTTTT. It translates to CASSYGPNPNEKLFF.

The CDR3 reads CASSPSTSAEQFF. The CDR3 coding sequence is TGCGCCAGCAGCCCATCAACTAGCGCCGAGCAGTTCTTC. The V gene is TRBV5-1, the J gene TRBJ2-1; 7 nucleotides agree with TRBD2. Looked up from germline, CDR1 is SGHRS and CDR2 is YFSETQ. The CDR3 covers 13 residues. Losses at the gene ends were 4 bases for V and 10 bases for J; bases not matched to a gene: 8.

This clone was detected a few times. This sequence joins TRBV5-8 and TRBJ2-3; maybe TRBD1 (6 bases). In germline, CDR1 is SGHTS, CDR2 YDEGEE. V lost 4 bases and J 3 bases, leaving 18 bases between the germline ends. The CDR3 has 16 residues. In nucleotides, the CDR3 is TGTGCCAGCAGCCTGGGGGCTCCATTGAAAACAGATACGCAGTATTTT. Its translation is CASSLGAPLKTDTQYF.

As DNA, the CDR3 is TGTGCCAGCAGCTTAAACGGCTACAATGAGCAGTTCTTC. Amino acid sequence: CASSLNGYNEQFF. V gene TRBV5-6 combines with J gene TRBJ2-1; D gene unclear. The CDR3 sequence is 13 residues long. CDR1 and CDR2 (germline): SGHDT, YYEEEE. The ends were cut back, 2 bases at V and 3 bases at J, with 6 bases in the middle.

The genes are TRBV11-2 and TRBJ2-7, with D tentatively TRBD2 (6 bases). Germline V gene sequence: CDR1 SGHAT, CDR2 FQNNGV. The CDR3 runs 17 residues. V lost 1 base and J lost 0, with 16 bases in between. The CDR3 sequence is CASSLGSGGVDSYEQYF. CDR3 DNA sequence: TGTGCCAGCAGCTTAGGTTCAGGCGGGGTGGACTCCTACGAGCAGTACTTC.

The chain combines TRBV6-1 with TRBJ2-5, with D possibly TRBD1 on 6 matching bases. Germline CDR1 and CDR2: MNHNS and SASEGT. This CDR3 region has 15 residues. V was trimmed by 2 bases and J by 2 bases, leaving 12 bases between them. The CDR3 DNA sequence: TGTGCCAGCAGTGAATATGCCGGGACACAAGAGACCCAGTACTTC. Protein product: CASSEYAGTQETQYF.

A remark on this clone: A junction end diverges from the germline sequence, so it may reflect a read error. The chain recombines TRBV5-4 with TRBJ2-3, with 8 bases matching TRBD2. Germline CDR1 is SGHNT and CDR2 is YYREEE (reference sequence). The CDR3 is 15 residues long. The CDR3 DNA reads TGTGCCAGCAGCTTGTCCCTAGCGGGCCAAGATACGCGGTATTTT. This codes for CASSLSLAGQDTRYF.

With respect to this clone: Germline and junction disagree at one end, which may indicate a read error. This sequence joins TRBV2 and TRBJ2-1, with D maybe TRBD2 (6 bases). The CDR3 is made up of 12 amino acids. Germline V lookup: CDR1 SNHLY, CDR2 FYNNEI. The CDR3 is CASSEEVGGVLF. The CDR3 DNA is TGTGCCAGCAGTGAAGAAGTTGGCGGGGTGCTCTTC.

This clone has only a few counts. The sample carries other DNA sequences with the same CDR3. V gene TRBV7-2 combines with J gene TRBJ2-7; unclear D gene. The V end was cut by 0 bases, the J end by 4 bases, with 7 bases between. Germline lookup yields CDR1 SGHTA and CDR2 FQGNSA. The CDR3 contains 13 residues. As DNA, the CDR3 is TGTGCCAGCAGCTTAGCATCCTCGTACGAGCAGTACTTC. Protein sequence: CASSLASSYEQYF.

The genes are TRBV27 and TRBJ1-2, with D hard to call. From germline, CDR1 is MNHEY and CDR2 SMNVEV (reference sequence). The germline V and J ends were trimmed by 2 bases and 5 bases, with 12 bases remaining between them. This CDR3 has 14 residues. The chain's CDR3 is CASSLSPTLYGYTF. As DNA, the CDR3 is TGTGCCAGCAGTTTAAGTCCGACTCTTTATGGCTACACCTTC.

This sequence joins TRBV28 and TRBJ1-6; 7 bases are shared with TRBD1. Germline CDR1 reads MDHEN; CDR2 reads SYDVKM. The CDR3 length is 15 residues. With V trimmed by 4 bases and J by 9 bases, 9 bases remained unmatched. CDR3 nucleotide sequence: TGTGCCAGCAGTTACCCGGGACAGACTATTTCACCCCTCCACTTT. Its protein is CASSYPGQTISPLHF. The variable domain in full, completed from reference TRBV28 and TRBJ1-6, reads DVKVTQSSRYLVKRTGEKVFLECVQDMDHENMFWYRQDPGLGLRLIYFSYDVKMKEKGDIPEGYSVSREKKERFSLILESASTNQTSMYLCASSYPGQTISPLHFGNGTRLTVT.

The CDR3 sequence is CAWTGTRQETQYF. CDR3 bases: TGTGCCTGGACCGGGACTAGGCAAGAGACCCAGTACTTC. The V call is TRBV30, the J call TRBJ2-5; 8 bases match TRBD2. Germline CDR1 reads GTSNPN; CDR2 reads SVGIG (reference sequence). The junction had 3 bases not matched to a gene; V was cut back by 4 bases and J by 2 bases. CDR3 size: 13 residues.

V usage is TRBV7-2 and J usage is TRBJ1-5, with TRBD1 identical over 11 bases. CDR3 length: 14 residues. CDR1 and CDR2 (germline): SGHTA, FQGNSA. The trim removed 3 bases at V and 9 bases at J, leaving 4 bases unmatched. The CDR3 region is CASSLGQGGPPQHF. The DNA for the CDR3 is TGTGCCAGCAGCTTGGGACAGGGGGGTCCGCCCCAGCATTTT.

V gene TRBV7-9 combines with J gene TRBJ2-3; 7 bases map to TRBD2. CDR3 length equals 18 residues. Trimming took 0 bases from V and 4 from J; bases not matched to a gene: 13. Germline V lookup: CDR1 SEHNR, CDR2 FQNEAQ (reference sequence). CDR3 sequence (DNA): TGTGCCAGCAGCTTAGCCGGGGGAACGGGAGGCTCTTCAGATACGCAGTATTTT. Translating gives CASSLAGGTGGSSDTQYF. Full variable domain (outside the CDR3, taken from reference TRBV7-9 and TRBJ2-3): DTGVSQNPRHKITKRGQNVTFRCDPISEHNRLYWYRQTLGQGPEFLTYFQNEAQLEKSRLLSDRFSAERPKGSFSTLEIQRTEQGDSAMYLCASSLAGGTGGSSDTQYFGPGTRLTVL.

CDR3 in DNA: TGTGCCAGCAGTGTGACCGGGACAGCCTCTAAAGGCTACACCTTC. Translated, it gives CASSVTGTASKGYTF. This chain joins TRBV28 and TRBJ1-2; 7 bases fit TRBD1. The CDR3 has 15 residues. Germline CDR1 reads MDHEN; CDR2 reads SYDVKM. V trimming: 5 bases; J trimming: 8 bases; junction bases outside the gene matches: 14.

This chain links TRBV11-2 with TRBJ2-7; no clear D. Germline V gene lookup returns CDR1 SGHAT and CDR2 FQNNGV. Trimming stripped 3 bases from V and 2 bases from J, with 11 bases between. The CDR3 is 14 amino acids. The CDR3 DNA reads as TGTGCCAGCAGCTTGACACGGCCAACCTACGAGCAGTACTTC. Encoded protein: CASSLTRPTYEQYF. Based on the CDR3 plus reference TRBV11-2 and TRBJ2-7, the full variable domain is EAGVAQSPRYKIIEKRQSVAFWCNPISGHATLYWYQQILGQGPKLLIQFQNNGVVDDSQLPKDRFSAERLKGVDSTLKIQPAKLEDSAVYLCASSLTRPTYEQYFGPGTRLTVT.

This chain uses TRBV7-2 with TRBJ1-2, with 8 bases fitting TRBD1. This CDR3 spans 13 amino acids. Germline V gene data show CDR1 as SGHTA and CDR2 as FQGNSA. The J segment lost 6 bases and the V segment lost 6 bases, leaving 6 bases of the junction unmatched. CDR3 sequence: CASSTTGGDGYTF. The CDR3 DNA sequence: TGTGCCAGCAGTACTACAGGGGGGGATGGCTACACCTTC.